The TCR beta chain described here comes from a study of T cell repertoires in cytomegalovirus infection. About the research overall: Based on public TCR beta signatures, there were indications of CMV infection and of a matching HLA type.

In TCRdb, the reads were re-called with MiXCR into one record per CDR3 protein. This table has about 360,000 distinct CDR3 sequences, roughly 18% appearing once. This CDR3 is built from 16 residues. CDR1 and CDR2 from the germline V gene are SEHNR and FQNEAQ (reference sequence). V was cut by 5 bases and J by 8 bases, with 22 bases left in between. This receptor was identified in a human donor in good health (CMV status not recorded). Some clones in this sample may be carry-over from other donors' samples. The gene calls are TRBV7-9 and TRBJ2-1; D is possibly TRBD1 or TRBD2 (5 bases each). Sequencing was carried out using PBMCs. CDR3 nucleotide sequence: TGTGCCAGCAGCCCAGTACCGGGACCCCAGAAGGATGAGCAGTTCTTC. Protein: CASSPVPGPQKDEQFF.